This note documents a single TCR beta chain sequence. This clonotype was seen repeatedly, ten times or more. Its antigen remains unidentified. Qualities for individual bases were not recorded, and no much larger clone is one base off. Starting from 400 to 450 ng RNA, TCR libraries were constructed with the Immunoverse kit using molecular barcoded adaptors that cover the alpha/delta and beta/gamma chains. The same RNA used for transcriptome sequencing was used for TCR library preparation. Sequencing of TCR libraries was carried out on an Illumina HiSeq 4000 with 2 x 150 cycles. On the study's bioinformatics: With MiXCR, TCR reads were aligned to human V, D, J and C references and assembled into CDR3 clonotypes, with quality filtering and error correction included. The tcR package in R was used for analysis of clonotype counts and gene usage diversity. For inspection of raw mapping reads, RNA-seq reads were mapped by STAR aligner version 2.5.3a onto GRCh37 of the human genome. IR-seq fastq files were randomly downsampled with Seqtk 1.3 to test the effect of sequencing depth on detected clonotypes. TCRdb reran the public reads through fastp at Q25 and MiXCR, keeping productive beta chains. Records with the same CDR3 protein are collapsed into one entry carrying the most frequent genes and DNA. The authors' filters were not applied to this entry. This sample comprises 100,000 to 150,000 distinct CDR3 sequences, around 13% of them detected only once. Clones ranked in the top ten supply 8.4% of the sample.

The junction shows trimming of 3 bases on V and 11 bases on J, plus 16 bases between the germline ends. In the germline V gene, CDR1 corresponds to MRHNA and CDR2 to SNTAGT. The CDR3 contains 13 residues, cysteine and phenylalanine counted. Of all the DNA, just the CDR3 is kept, 39 bases in frame from base 1. Each patient had bone marrow sampled at the time of active disease. Isolation of bone marrow mononuclear cells was performed by Ficoll-Hypaque density gradient centrifugation. CD138-negative cells were obtained by negative selection after labeling with CD138 magnetic microbeads on a MACS separator, removing myeloma plasma cells. Purity of the isolated cells was checked by flow cytometry on an Attune NxT using CD138 antibodies. TRIzol reagent was used to extract total RNA, which was then quantified with a NanoDrop spectrophotometer. Paired RNA-seq and IR-seq were performed on each patient's CD138-negative bone marrow sample.

The data were taken from a study of read filtering for tumor transcriptome and immune sequencing (dated by TCRdb to about 2020). In the study overall: The cohort consisted of approximately 17 male and over twelve female patients, with a mean age of roughly 66 years and an age range of roughly 45 to 85. By revised international staging, roughly 8 patients were R-ISS I, about 17 were R-ISS II and about seven were R-ISS III. Per sample, about 4 to 10.27 million TCR-region mapped reads were obtained with IR-seq, compared with only roughly 85 to 1,300 with RNA-seq. Using the same bone marrow samples, the study compared TCR repertoires obtained by targeted immune repertoire sequencing with those obtained by bulk whole-transcriptome sequencing. One main goal was a read-filtering strategy for immune repertoire data, in particular deciding whether clonotypes backed by only one read should be removed. After DNase treatment, whole-transcriptome libraries were prepared with the TruSeq RNA Access Library Prep Kit.

Findings and caveats that apply to the study as a whole: Single-read clonotypes made up about 81.9% of clonotypes but approximately 3.5% of total reads in IR-seq, and 70% to 75% of clonotypes and approximately 47% of reads in RNA-seq. Clonotypes were captured by IR-seq at much higher depth and more reliably than by RNA-seq, and smaller IR-seq throughput was sufficient for identification of most shared clonotypes. The correlation between IR-seq and RNA-seq shared clonotype proportions was increased by removal of single-read clonotypes. The sorted CD138-negative fraction was a mixed bone marrow immune population, not purified T cells.

The rearranged chain carries TRBV6-4 and TRBJ1-1, with the D segment identity uncertain. This clonotype was sampled from a donor at least 40 years old with multiple myeloma. Sequencing was carried out using a population of CD138-negative cells sorted from bone marrow. The cell subset or site label corresponds to: bone marrow mononuclear cells depleted of CD138+ plasma/myeloma cells by negative magnetic selection. This receptor has the CDR3 CASSEAITRWAFF. The bases read TGTGCCAGCAGTGAGGCCATTACTCGATGGGCTTTCTTT.